The present T cell receptor (beta chain) was sequenced within a study of blood T cell repertoires in COVID-19. The repertoire was sequenced with immunoSEQ multiplex PCR; TCRdb's copy has only in-frame clones and lacks some. This table holds just under 350,000 clones, almost 90% found once. The CDR3 sequence is 18 residues long. Germline CDR1 and CDR2: SGHAT and FQNNGV. The V end lost 0 bases, the J end lost 6 bases, and 23 bases lay between the germline ends. This sequence joins TRBV11-2 and TRBJ1-1; a weak D match, TRBD1 (6 bases). Sequenced input: peripheral blood. This receptor was taken from a woman in her 70s with COVID-19, enrolled during active disease. Written as DNA, the CDR3 is TGTGCCAGCAGCTTAGATCGATGGGCAGGGGATTTGTTCCCTGAAGCTTTCTTT. It encodes CASSLDRWAGDLFPEAFF.